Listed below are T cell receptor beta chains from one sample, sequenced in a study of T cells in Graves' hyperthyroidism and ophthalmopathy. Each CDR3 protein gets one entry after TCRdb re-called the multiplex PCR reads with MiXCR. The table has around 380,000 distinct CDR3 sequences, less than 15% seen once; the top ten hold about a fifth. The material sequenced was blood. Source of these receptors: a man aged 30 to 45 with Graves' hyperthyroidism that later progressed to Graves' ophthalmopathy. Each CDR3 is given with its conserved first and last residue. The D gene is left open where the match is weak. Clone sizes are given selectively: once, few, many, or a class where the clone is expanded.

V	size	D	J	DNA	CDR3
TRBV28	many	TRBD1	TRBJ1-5	TGTGCCACCGAGGGACAGGGGGGTCAGCCCCAGCATTTT	CATEGQGGQPQHF
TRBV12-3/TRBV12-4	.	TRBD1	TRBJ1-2	TGTGCCAGCAGTTTGGGGACAGGGAAGTTTGGGAATGGCTACACCTTC	CASSLGTGKFGNGYTF
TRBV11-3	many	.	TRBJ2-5	TGTGCCAGCAGCTGGGCTCTCGGGACCCAGTACTTC	CASSWALGTQYF
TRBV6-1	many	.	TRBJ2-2	TGTGCCAGCAGTTACCCACGGGGATCGGACACCGGGGAGCTGTTTTTT	CASSYPRGSDTGELFF
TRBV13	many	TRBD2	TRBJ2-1	TGTGCCAGCAGCTTAAGCGGGGGGCTGGGCAATGAGCAGTTCTTC	CASSLSGGLGNEQFF
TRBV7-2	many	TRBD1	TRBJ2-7	TGTGCCAGCAGCCTAGGGGGACAGGGCTCCTACGAGCAGTACTTC	CASSLGGQGSYEQYF
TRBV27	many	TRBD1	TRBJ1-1	TGTGCCAGCAGTTTGAGACAGGGTTCGGACACTGAAGCTTTCTTT	CASSLRQGSDTEAFF
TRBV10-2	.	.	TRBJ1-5	TGCGCCAGCTCCTCCTCCCGATTAAGCAATCAGCCCCAGCATTTT	CASSSSRLSNQPQHF
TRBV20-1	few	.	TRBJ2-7	TGCAGTGCTAGAGATTTCTTCGAGCAGTACTTC	CSARDFFEQYF
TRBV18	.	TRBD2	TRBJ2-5	TGTGCCAGCTCACGAGCGGGGGCCCTCCAAGAGACCCAGTACTTC	CASSRAGALQETQYF
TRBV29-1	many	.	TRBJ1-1	TGCAGCGTTGCAAGTGGGACTGAAGCTTTCTTT	CSVASGTEAFF
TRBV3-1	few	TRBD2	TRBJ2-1	TGTGCCAGCAGCCCGCGGGGAGGGCACAATGAGCAGTTCTTC	CASSPRGGHNEQFF
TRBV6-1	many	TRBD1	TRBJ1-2	TGTGCCAGCAGTGCGGACAGGCTGAACTATGGCTACACCTTC	CASSADRLNYGYTF
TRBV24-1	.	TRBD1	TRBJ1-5	TGTGCCACCAGTGATAACAGGGGGGGGATGGCGGGCAATCAGCCCCAGCATTTT	CATSDNRGGMAGNQPQHF
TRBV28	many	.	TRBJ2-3	TGTGCCAGCAGTTTCCACAGGGATAGCACAGATACGCAGTATTTT	CASSFHRDSTDTQYF
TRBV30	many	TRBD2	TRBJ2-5	TGTGCCCTCGCCTCTAGCGGAGGAGAGACCCAGTACTTC	CALASSGGETQYF
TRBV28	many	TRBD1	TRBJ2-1	TGTGCCAGCAGTAAAGGACAGGGGAGAGAGCAGTTCTTC	CASSKGQGREQFF